Each of the 26 T cell receptor beta chains below was sequenced from the same sample in a study of T-cell memory formation after mild COVID-19. TCRdb independently ran MiXCR on the 5' RACE reads; one entry per CDR3 protein. Of under 300,000 distinct CDR3 sequences listed, under 8.5% are singletons. The specimen was PBMCs or a T cell subset sorted from them (not recorded which). All receptors derive from a man aged 18 to 30 who had mild COVID-19 (a few samples of this study predate the infection). Cell type and time point are not known.

This clonotype turned up a few times. The chain has TRBV6-5 and TRBJ1-2, with 7 nucleotides matching TRBD1. The CDR3 contains 12 residues. V dropped 8 bases and J dropped 4; count of bases not matched to a gene: 4. Germline V gives CDR1 MNHEY, CDR2 SVGAGI. CDR3 sequence reads: CASGRDSYGYTF. CDR3 coding DNA: TGTGCCAGCGGCCGGGACAGCTATGGCTACACCTTC.

The chain couples TRBV7-2 to TRBJ2-1; D call uncertain. V shed 5 bases and J shed 0 bases, with 11 bases lying between them. Germline-derived CDR1 and CDR2 are SGHTA and FQGNSA. The length of the CDR3 is 15 residues. CDR3 protein: CASSPFRSSYNEQFF. The CDR3 DNA follows: TGTGCCAGCAGCCCATTTAGGAGCTCCTACAATGAGCAGTTCTTC. The full variable domain, rest sourced from reference TRBV7-2 and TRBJ2-1, is GAGVSQSPSNKVTEKGKDVELRCDPISGHTALYWYRQSLGQGLEFLIYFQGNSAPDKSGLPSDRFSAERTGGSVSTLTIQRTQQEDSAVYLCASSPFRSSYNEQFFGPGTRLTVL.

Only a few counts were recorded for this clonotype. The V gene is TRBV27, the J gene TRBJ1-2, with a weak D call TRBD1 (6 bases). Germline V gene lookup returns CDR1 MNHEY and CDR2 SMNVEV (reference sequence). This CDR3 comprises 15 residues. With 3 bases removed from V and 0 bases from J, the gap between germline ends came to 11 bases. DNA for the CDR3: TGTGCCAGCAGTTTCAACAGGGTTTCTAACTATGGCTACACCTTC. Protein product: CASSFNRVSNYGYTF.

The V gene is TRBV5-1, the J gene TRBJ2-4, with D possibly matching TRBD1 (5 bases). CDR1 SGHRS and CDR2 YFSETQ come from the germline V gene. V gave up 5 bases and J gave up 1 base, with 10 bases separating them. The CDR3 is made up of 14 amino acids. The CDR3 bases are TGCGCCAGCAGTCGGGCAGGGGCCAAAAACATTCAGTACTTC. Translated, it gives CASSRAGAKNIQYF.

This clonotype occurred many times. The V gene is TRBV7-3, the J gene TRBJ2-3; the D gene is possibly TRBD1 (5 bases). The germline V gene has CDR1 SGHTA and CDR2 FQGTGA. With 6 bases removed from V and 4 bases from J, the gap between germline ends came to 5 bases. This CDR3 region has 11 residues. This CDR3 is CASRGADTQYF. The DNA of the CDR3 is TGTGCCAGCAGAGGGGCAGATACGCAGTATTTT.

This clonotype was seen a handful of times. V gene TRBV6-2 or TRBV6-3 combines with J gene TRBJ2-7; 14 bases fit TRBD2. CDR3 size: 15 residues. V was clipped by 8 bases and J by 3 bases; unmatched bases: 6. Germline V lookup: CDR1 MNHEY, CDR2 SVGEGT. CDR3 DNA sequence: TGTGCCAGCCTCCCCGGACTAGCGGGGGGCTACGAGCAGTACTTC. Translating it yields CASLPGLAGGYEQYF.

The gene calls are TRBV11-2 and TRBJ2-5, with unresolved D. The CDR3 runs to 16 residues. The germline gives CDR1 SGHAT, CDR2 FQNNGV. V was trimmed by 3 bases and J by 2 bases, leaving 16 bases between them. The CDR3 DNA sequence: TGTGCCAGCAGCTTGGGTGCGTCAGGCCCTCAAGAGACCCAGTACTTC. Amino acid sequence: CASSLGASGPQETQYF.

The gene calls are TRBV4-2 and TRBJ1-6, with 8 bases identical to TRBD1. CDR1 and CDR2 from the germline V gene are LGHNA and YNFKEQ. The ends lost 0 bases at V and 10 bases at J; junction bases unmatched: 11. The CDR3 has 17 residues. DNA of the CDR3: TGTGCCAGCAGCCAAGAAGGTTACGGACAGGGTGGATCACCCCTCCACTTT. This gives the protein CASSQEGYGQGGSPLHF.

In its sample, this clonotype was seen a few times. This chain joins TRBV12-3 or TRBV12-4 and TRBJ1-5; D not resolved. The CDR3 totals 15 residues. Trimming cost V 3 bases and J 2 bases, with 11 bases left between them. CDR3 sequence: CASSLTPRGNQPQHF. CDR3 DNA sequence: TGTGCCAGCAGTTTGACCCCCCGGGGCAATCAGCCCCAGCATTTT.

This clonotype has more than one count but fewer than ten. One base away lies a much larger clone, so this may be a sequencing read error. This chain connects TRBV15 to TRBJ2-5; TRBD2 is a possible D gene (6 bases). CDR1 is LNHNV and CDR2 is YYDKDF in the germline V gene (reference sequence). The CDR3 has 12 amino acids. The CDR3 loop reads CATRRGGETKYF. CDR3 nucleotide sequence: TGTGCCACTAGGAGGGGTGGGGAGACCAAGTACTTC. Filled out from reference TRBV15 and TRBJ2-5, the complete variable domain reads DAMVIQNPRYQVTQFGKPVTLSCSQTLNHNVMYWYQQKSSQAPKLLFHYYDKDFNNEADTPDNFQSRRPNTSFCFLDIRSPGLGDTAMYLCATRRGGETKYFGPGTRLLVL.

Only a few counts were recorded for this clonotype. The chain uses TRBV6-2 or TRBV6-3 and TRBJ2-2; 11 bases agree with TRBD2. After removal of 6 bases from V and 6 bases from J, the junction contained 3 bases not matched to a gene. Germline V gene sequence: CDR1 MNHEY, CDR2 SVGEGT. The CDR3 is made up of 14 amino acids. CDR3 nucleotide sequence: TGTGCCAGCAGGCTTAGCGGGGGGGCCGGGGAGCTGTTTTTT. This translates into CASRLSGGAGELFF.

The chain carries TRBV20-1 and TRBJ2-7; TRBD2 agrees at 8 bases. Trimming removed 6 bases from V and 3 bases from J; junction bases left unmatched: 7. The CDR3 length is 13 residues. CDR1 is DFQATT, CDR2 SNEGSKA, per germline (reference sequence). The CDR3 DNA is TGCAGTGCCCCCCGGGAGGGGAGCTACGAGCAGTACTTC. Translation gives CSAPREGSYEQYF.

This clonotype was found a few times. This sequence joins TRBV28 and TRBJ2-2; 8 bases agree with TRBD2. V lost 7 bases, J lost 0 bases, and 4 bases stayed unmatched. The CDR3 is 15 residues long. Germline lookup yields CDR1 MDHEN and CDR2 SYDVKM. As DNA, the CDR3 is TGTGCCAGCACCCTCGGGGGGGCGAACACCGGGGAGCTGTTTTTT. Its translation is CASTLGGANTGELFF.

V is TRBV29-1 and J is TRBJ2-1; 9 bases agree with TRBD1. This CDR3 contains 12 residues. Losses at the gene ends were 5 bases for V and 9 bases for J; bases not matched to a gene: 5. CDR1 and CDR2 (germline): SQVTM, ANQGSEA. CDR3: CSVTGGVGEQFF. CDR3 in DNA: TGCAGCGTTACAGGGGGCGTGGGTGAGCAGTTCTTC.

This rearrangement joins TRBV18 to TRBJ1-1, with a tentative D call TRBD1 (5 bases). This CDR3 is built from 16 residues. Trimming stripped 3 bases from V and 2 bases from J, with 16 bases between. Germline CDR1 reads KGHSH; CDR2 reads LQKENI. The CDR3 DNA reads TGTGCCAGCTCACCGGGGCAGGGAAGAGGAAACACTGAAGCTTTCTTT. This encodes CASSPGQGRGNTEAFF.

This clonotype was recorded a few times. The chain has TRBV7-8 and TRBJ2-6; D is perhaps TRBD1 (5 bases). The ends were cut back, 7 bases at V and 0 bases at J, with 19 bases in the middle. Germline V CDR1 and CDR2: SGHVS, FQNEAQ. The CDR3 sequence is 18 residues long. This CDR3 is CASNPDRPYISGANVLTF. CDR3 DNA sequence: TGTGCCAGCAACCCCGACAGACCTTATATCTCTGGGGCCAACGTCCTGACTTTC.

This clonotype was recorded a few times. The gene calls are TRBV12-3 or TRBV12-4 and TRBJ2-3; 10 bases are shared with TRBD2. Trimming took 5 bases from V and 0 from J; bases not matched to a gene: 5. The CDR3 loop spans 16 amino acids. CDR3 DNA: TGTGCCAGCAGTAGACTAGCGGGCACTAGCACAGATACGCAGTATTTT. Translation gives CASSRLAGTSTDTQYF.

The chain is built from TRBV6-2 or TRBV6-3 and TRBJ2-3; 12 nucleotides align to TRBD2. From germline, CDR1 is MNHEY and CDR2 SVGEGT. This CDR3 spans 19 amino acids. The V segment lost 4 bases and the J segment 0 bases; nucleotides outside the gene matches: 11. CDR3 bases: TGTGCCAGCAGTTTCCCGTCCACGACTAGCGGGGGAAGCACAGATACGCAGTATTTT. Translated: CASSFPSTTSGGSTDTQYF.

This clonotype occurred a few times. The rearrangement links TRBV20-1 to TRBJ2-5, with D hard to call. CDR1 DFQATT and CDR2 SNEGSKA come from the germline V gene (reference sequence). V was trimmed by 3 bases and J by 1 base, leaving 6 bases between them. CDR3 length: 12 residues. Here the CDR3 reads CSARTVQETQYF. CDR3 DNA sequence: TGCAGTGCTAGGACTGTCCAAGAGACCCAGTACTTC.

Of note for this clonotype: At one end, the junction sequence differs from germline, possibly due to a read error. The V gene is TRBV30, the J gene TRBJ2-3, with D possibly matching TRBD1 (6 bases). Germline CDR1 and CDR2: GTSNPN and SVGIG (reference sequence). The CDR3 is 12 residues long. CDR3 DNA sequence: TGTGACTGGGAACAGGGTGCAGATACGCAGTATTTT. Translating gives CDWEQGADTQYF.

This clonotype was observed a handful of times. The genes are TRBV29-1 and TRBJ2-1; 8 bases line up with TRBD2. V lost 7 bases and J lost 10; bases outside the gene matches: 18. In germline, CDR1 is SQVTM, CDR2 ANQGSEA. There are 15 residues in the CDR3. The CDR3 region has the DNA TGCAGCGCCGGCGAGTACGGGGGGGTGGCAGAAGAGCAGTTCTTC. Protein product: CSAGEYGGVAEEQFF.

This clonotype showed up many times. CDR3 sequence: CASSWGLFF. The CDR3 DNA sequence: TGTGCCAGCAGTTGGGGTCTGTTTTTT. The chain carries TRBV6-5 and TRBJ2-2; D gene unclear. CDR3 length: 9 residues. CDR1 MNHEY and CDR2 SVGAGI come from the germline V gene. V lost 4 bases, J lost 14 bases, and 5 bases lay in between.

This clonotype came up a few times. This chain connects TRBV5-1 to TRBJ2-1, with 8 bases lining up with TRBD1. V gave up 5 bases and J gave up 7 bases; unmatched junction bases: 11. CDR1 and CDR2 (germline): SGHRS, YFSETQ. The CDR3 runs to 15 residues. The CDR3 bases are TGCGCCAGCAGAACCGCGACAGGGGAAAGGAATGAGCAGTTCTTC. Protein product: CASRTATGERNEQFF.

This clonotype was counted between two and nine times. The chain links TRBV5-1 to TRBJ2-2, with 11 bases matching TRBD2. V dropped 4 bases and J dropped 1; count of bases not matched to a gene: 3. Germline V lookup: CDR1 SGHRS, CDR2 YFSETQ. The CDR3 loop spans 16 amino acids. CDR3: CASSTGLAGNTGELFF. CDR3 coding DNA: TGCGCCAGCAGCACCGGACTAGCGGGGAACACCGGGGAGCTGTTTTTT.

The chain carries TRBV19 and TRBJ2-1; D is undetermined. CDR3 length: 14 amino acids. Per germline, CDR1 LNHDA and CDR2 SQIVND (reference sequence). The V end lost 7 bases, the J end lost 1 base, and 11 bases lay between the germline ends. CDR3 amino acids: CASNPGYSYNEQFF. CDR3 bases: TGTGCCAGTAATCCAGGCTATTCCTACAATGAGCAGTTCTTC.

This chain connects TRBV6-1 to TRBJ1-2; D is unclear. CDR1 and CDR2 (germline): MNHNS, SASEGT. CDR3 length: 13 amino acids. For the CDR3, the DNA is TGTGCTTGCAGGCGGGGATCGGACTATGGCTACACCTTC. It specifies CACRRGSDYGYTF.